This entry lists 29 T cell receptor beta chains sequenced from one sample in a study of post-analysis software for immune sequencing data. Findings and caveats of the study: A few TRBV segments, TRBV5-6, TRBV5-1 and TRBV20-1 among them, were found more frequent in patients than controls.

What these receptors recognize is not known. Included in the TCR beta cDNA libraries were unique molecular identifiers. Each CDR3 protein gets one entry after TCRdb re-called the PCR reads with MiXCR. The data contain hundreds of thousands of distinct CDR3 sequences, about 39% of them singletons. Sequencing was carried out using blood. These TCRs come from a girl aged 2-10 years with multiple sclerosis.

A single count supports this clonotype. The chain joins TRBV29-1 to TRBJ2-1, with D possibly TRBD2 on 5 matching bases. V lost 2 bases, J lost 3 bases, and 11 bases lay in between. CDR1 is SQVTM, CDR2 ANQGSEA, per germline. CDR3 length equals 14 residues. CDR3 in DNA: TGCAGCGTTGAATCGGGGATCGGCTACAATGAGCAGTTCTTC. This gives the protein CSVESGIGYNEQFF.

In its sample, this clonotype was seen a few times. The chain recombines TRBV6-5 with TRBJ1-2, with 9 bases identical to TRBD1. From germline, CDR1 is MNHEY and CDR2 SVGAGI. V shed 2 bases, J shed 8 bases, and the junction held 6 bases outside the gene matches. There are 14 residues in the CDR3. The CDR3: CASSYGGQGRGYTF. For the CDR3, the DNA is TGTGCCAGCAGTTACGGGGGACAGGGTAGAGGCTACACCTTC.

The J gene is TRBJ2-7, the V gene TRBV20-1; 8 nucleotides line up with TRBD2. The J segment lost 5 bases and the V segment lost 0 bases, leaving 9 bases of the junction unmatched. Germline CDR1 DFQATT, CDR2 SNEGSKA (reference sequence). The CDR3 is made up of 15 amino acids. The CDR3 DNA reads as TGCAGTGCTAGAGATGGTCGGGGGGGGCCGGACGAGCAGTACTTC. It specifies CSARDGRGGPDEQYF.

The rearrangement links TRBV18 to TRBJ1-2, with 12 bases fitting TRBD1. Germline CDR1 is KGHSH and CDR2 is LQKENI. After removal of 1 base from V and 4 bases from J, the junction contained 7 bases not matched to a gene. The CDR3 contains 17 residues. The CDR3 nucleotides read TGTGCCAGCTCACCACAAGGGACAGGGGGCAGGAGCTATGGCTACACCTTC. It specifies CASSPQGTGGRSYGYTF. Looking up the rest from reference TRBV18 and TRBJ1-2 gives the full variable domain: NAGVMQNPRHLVRRRGQEARLRCSPMKGHSHVYWYRQLPEEGLKFMVYLQKENIIDESGMPKERFSAEFPKEGPSILRIQQVVRGDSAAYFCASSPQGTGGRSYGYTFGSGTRLTVV.

The CDR3 DNA follows: TGTGCCAGCAGCAAAGCAACAGGGGGCAATCAGCCCCAGCATTTT. Translated: CASSKATGGNQPQHF. The gene calls are TRBV7-2 and TRBJ1-5, with 7 nucleotides matching TRBD1. With V trimmed by 5 bases and J by 2 bases, 6 bases remained unmatched. Germline-derived CDR1 and CDR2 are SGHTA and FQGNSA. This CDR3 spans 15 amino acids.

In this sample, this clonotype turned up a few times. CDR3: CASSRLDRGRDYGYTF. CDR3 sequence (DNA): TGTGCCAGCAGTAGATTGGACAGGGGGCGCGACTATGGCTACACCTTC. This chain connects TRBV6-5 to TRBJ1-2; 11 bases map to TRBD1. Germline CDR1 MNHEY, CDR2 SVGAGI. V gave up 5 bases and J gave up 3 bases; unmatched junction bases: 8. The CDR3 sequence is 16 residues long.

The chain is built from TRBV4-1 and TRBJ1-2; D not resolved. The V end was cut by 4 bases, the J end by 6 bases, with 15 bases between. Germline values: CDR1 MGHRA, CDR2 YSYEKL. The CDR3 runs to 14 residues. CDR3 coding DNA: TGCGCCAGCAGCCTCCGGTTCGTTGGGGATGGCTACACCTTC. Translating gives CASSLRFVGDGYTF.

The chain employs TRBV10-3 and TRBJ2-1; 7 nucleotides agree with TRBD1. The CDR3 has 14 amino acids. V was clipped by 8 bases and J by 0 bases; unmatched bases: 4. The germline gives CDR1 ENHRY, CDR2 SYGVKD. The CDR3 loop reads CAISWDSSYNEQFF. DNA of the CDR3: TGTGCCATCTCTTGGGACAGCTCCTACAATGAGCAGTTCTTC.

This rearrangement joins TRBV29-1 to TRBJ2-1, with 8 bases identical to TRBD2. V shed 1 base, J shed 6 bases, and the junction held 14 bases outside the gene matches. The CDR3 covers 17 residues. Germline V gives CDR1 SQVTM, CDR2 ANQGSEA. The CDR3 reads CSVEGPVKRELSNEQFF. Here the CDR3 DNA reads TGCAGCGTTGAAGGCCCGGTGAAGCGGGAGTTAAGCAATGAGCAGTTCTTC.

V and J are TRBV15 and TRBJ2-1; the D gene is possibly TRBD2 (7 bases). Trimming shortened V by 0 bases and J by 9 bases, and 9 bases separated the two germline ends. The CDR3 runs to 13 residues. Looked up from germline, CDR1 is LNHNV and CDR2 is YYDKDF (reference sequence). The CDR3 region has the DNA TGTGCCACCAGCAGAGATAGGGGGGGTGAGCAGTTCTTC. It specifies CATSRDRGGEQFF. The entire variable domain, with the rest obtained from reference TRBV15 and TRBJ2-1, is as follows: DAMVIQNPRYQVTQFGKPVTLSCSQTLNHNVMYWYQQKSSQAPKLLFHYYDKDFNNEADTPDNFQSRRPNTSFCFLDIRSPGLGDTAMYLCATSRDRGGEQFFGPGTRLTVL.

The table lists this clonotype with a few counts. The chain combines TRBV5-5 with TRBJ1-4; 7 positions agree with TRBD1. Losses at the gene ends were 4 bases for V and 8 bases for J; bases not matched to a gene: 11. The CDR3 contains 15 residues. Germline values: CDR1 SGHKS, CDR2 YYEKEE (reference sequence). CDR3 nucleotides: TGTGCCAGCAGCCGGAGGTCTCAGGGGGACGAAAAACTGTTTTTT. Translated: CASSRRSQGDEKLFF.

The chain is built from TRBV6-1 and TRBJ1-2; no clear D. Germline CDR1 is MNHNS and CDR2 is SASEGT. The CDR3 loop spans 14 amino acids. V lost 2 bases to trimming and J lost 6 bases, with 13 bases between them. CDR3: CASSEILGSDGYTF. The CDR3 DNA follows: TGTGCCAGCAGTGAAATTCTGGGGAGCGATGGCTACACCTTC.

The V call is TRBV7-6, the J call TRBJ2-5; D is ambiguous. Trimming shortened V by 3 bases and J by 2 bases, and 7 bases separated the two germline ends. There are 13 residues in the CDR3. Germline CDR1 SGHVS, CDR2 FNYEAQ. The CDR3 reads CASSFRIQETQYF. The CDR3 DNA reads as TGTGCCAGCAGCTTCAGGATTCAAGAGACCCAGTACTTC.

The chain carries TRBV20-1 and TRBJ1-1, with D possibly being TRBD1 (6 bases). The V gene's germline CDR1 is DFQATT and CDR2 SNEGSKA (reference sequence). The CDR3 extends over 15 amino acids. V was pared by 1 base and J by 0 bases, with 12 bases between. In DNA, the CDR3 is TGCAGTGCTAGAGGAGGGGGGAGGTTGAACACTGAAGCTTTCTTT. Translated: CSARGGGRLNTEAFF.

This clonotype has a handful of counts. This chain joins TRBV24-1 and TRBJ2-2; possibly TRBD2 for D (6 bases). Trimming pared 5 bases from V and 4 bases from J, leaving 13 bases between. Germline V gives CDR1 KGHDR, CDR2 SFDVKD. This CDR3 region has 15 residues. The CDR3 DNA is TGTGCCACCAGTGTTGGGACTCTCACCACCGGGGAGCTGTTTTTT. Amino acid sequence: CATSVGTLTTGELFF.

The DNA for the CDR3 is TGTGCCAGCTCCGACGGGGGAGGCAGGGACCCTTACACAGATACGCAGTATTTT. This codes for CASSDGGGRDPYTDTQYF. The rearrangement joins TRBV12-3 or TRBV12-4 to TRBJ2-3; D might be TRBD2 (6 bases). The CDR3 is 18 residues long. Trimming removed 8 bases at V and 2 bases at J, with 26 bases between.

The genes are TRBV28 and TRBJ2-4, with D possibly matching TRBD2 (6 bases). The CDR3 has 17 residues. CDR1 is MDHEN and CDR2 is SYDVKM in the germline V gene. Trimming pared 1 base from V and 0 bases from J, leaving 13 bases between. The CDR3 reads CASSLFFSGLAKNIQYF. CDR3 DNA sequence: TGTGCCAGCAGTTTATTTTTTAGCGGTTTAGCCAAAAACATTCAGTACTTC.

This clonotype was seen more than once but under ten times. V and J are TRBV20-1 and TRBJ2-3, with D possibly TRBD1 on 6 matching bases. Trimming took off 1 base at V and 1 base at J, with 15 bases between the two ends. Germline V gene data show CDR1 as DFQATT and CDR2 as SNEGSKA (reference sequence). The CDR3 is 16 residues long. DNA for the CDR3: TGCAGTGCTAGAGTGAGGGACATCCAAGGCACAGATACGCAGTATTTT. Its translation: CSARVRDIQGTDTQYF.

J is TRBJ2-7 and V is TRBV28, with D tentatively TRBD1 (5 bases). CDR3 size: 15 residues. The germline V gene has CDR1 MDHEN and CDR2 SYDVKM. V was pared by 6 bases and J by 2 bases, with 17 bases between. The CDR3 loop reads CASSPPPDRAYEQYF. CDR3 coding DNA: TGTGCCAGCAGCCCGCCCCCCGACAGAGCCTACGAGCAGTACTTC.

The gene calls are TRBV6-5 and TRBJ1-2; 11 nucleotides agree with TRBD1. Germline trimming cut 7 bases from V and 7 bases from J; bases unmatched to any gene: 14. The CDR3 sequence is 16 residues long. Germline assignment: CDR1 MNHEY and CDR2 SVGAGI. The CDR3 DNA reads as TGTGCCAGCACCGACATCTCAAGGACAGGGGGCCGTGGCTACACCTTC. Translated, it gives CASTDISRTGGRGYTF.

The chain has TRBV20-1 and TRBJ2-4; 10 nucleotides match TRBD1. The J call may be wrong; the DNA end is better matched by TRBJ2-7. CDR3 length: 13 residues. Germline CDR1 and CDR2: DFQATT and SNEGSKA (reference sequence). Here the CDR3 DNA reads TGCAGTGCTAGTGAGACAGGGGGCTGCGAGCAGTACTTC. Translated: CSASETGGCEQYF.

This chain's CDR3 is CASTSDRRQYNEQFF. CDR3 sequence (DNA): TGTGCCAGCACCAGTGATCGGAGACAATACAATGAGCAGTTCTTC. This chain connects TRBV28 to TRBJ2-1, with D unclear. The V gene's germline CDR1 is MDHEN and CDR2 SYDVKM. V lost 7 bases, J lost 4 bases, and 17 bases lay in between. The CDR3 sequence is 15 residues long.

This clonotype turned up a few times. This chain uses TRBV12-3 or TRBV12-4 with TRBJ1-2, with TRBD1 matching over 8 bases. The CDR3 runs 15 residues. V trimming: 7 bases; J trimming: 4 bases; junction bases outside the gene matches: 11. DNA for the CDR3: TGTGCCAGCACCTCGGCCCTAGGACAGGGCTATGGCTACACCTTC. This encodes CASTSALGQGYGYTF.

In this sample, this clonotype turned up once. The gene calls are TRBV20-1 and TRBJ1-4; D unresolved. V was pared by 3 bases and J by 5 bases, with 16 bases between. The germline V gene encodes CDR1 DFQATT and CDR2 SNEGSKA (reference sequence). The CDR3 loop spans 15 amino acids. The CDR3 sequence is CSARKAAQINEKLFF. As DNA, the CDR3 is TGCAGTGCTAGGAAGGCAGCGCAAATAAATGAAAAACTGTTTTTT.

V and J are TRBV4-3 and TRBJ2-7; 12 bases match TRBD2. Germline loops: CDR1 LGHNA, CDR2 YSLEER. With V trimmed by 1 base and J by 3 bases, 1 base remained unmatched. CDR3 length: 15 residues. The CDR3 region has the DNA TGCGCCAGCAGCCAAGTACTAGCGGGGGGCTACGAGCAGTACTTC. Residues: CASSQVLAGGYEQYF.

CDR3: CASRAGVRNSYEQYF. Here the CDR3 DNA reads TGTGCCAGCAGGGCTGGGGTTCGGAATTCATACGAGCAGTACTTC. The genes are TRBV6-1 and TRBJ2-7; D uncertain. V was clipped by 6 bases and J by 4 bases, with 19 bases between them. Germline-derived CDR1 and CDR2 are MNHNS and SASEGT. This CDR3 contains 15 residues.

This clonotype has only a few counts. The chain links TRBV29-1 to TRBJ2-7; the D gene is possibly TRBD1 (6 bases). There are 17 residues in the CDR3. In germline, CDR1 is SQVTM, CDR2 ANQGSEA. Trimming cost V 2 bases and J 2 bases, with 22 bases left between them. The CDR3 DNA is TGCAGCGTTGAAACCCTTGGGATCTTGGGGGCAACCTACGAGCAGTACTTC. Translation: CSVETLGILGATYEQYF.

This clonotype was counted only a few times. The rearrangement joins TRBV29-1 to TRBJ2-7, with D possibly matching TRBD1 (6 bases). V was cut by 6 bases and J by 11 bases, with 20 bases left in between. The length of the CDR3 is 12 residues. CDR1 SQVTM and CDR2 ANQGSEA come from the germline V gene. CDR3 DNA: TGCAGCGTCCACCCCCTACAGGGTACGGAGTACTTC. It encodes CSVHPLQGTEYF.

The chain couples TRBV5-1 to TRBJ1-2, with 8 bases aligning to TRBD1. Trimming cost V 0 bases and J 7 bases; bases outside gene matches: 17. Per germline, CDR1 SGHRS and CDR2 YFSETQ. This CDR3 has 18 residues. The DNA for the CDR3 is TGCGCCAGCAGCTTGGCCTCCCTCCGAACAGGGGGATTCGGTGGCTACACCTTC. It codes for CASSLASLRTGGFGGYTF.